The rows below give T cell receptor beta chains drawn from one sample of a study of T-cell memory formation after mild COVID-19. TCRdb reprocessed the 5' RACE reads via MiXCR and lists one record per CDR3 protein. The sample carries roughly 450,000 distinct CDR3 sequences, more than 15% recorded once. The source material was PBMCs or a T cell subset sorted from them (not recorded which). All receptors come from a man in his late teens or twenties who had mild COVID-19 (a few samples of this study predate the infection). Cell type and time point are not known. Both conserved end residues are part of each CDR3. The D gene is left open where the match is weak. Where a row states a size, it is once, few, many or the class of an expanded clone; other rows omit it.

v_gene	abundance	j_gene	d_gene	CDR3aa	CDR3nt
TRBV7-3	few	TRBJ2-2	NA	CASSLTLRAPGELFF	TGTGCCAGCAGCTTAACGTTGAGGGCCCCCGGGGAGCTGTTTTTT
TRBV4-2	NA	TRBJ2-5	TRBD2	CASSQEYGTSGGQETQYF	TGTGCCAGCAGCCAAGAATACGGCACTAGCGGGGGGCAAGAGACCCAGTACTTC
TRBV7-2	NA	TRBJ1-5	NA	CASSPIIEQPQHF	TGTGCCAGCAGCCCCATCATAGAACAGCCCCAGCATTTT
TRBV3-1	NA	TRBJ2-5	TRBD2	CASSSLAGQTQYF	TGTGCCAGCAGCTCCTTAGCGGGGCAGACCCAGTACTTC
TRBV12-3/TRBV12-4	NA	TRBJ1-1	NA	CASSLAGRKPEAFF	TGTGCCAGCAGTTTAGCGGGACGTAAACCTGAAGCTTTCTTT
TRBV6-2/TRBV6-3	few	TRBJ1-5	TRBD1	CASSYPGGGQPQHF	TGTGCCAGCAGTTACCCAGGGGGCGGGCAGCCCCAGCATTTT
TRBV20-1	NA	TRBJ2-5	NA	CSPNSNSRQVQETQYF	TGCAGTCCAAACTCCAACTCCAGGCAGGTACAAGAGACCCAGTACTTC
TRBV4-3	few	TRBJ2-7	NA	CASSQVPRLGYEQYF	TGCGCCAGCAGCCAAGTCCCCAGGTTGGGGTACGAGCAGTACTTC
TRBV6-5	few	TRBJ1-6	NA	CASRRPQSYNSPLHF	TGTGCCAGCAGGAGGCCCCAATCGTATAATTCACCCCTCCACTTT
TRBV15	NA	TRBJ2-3	TRBD2	CATSRERGGTDTQYF	TGTGCCACCAGCAGAGAGCGGGGGGGCACAGATACGCAGTATTTT
TRBV7-6	once	TRBJ1-4	TRBD1	CASSRGQGRPTNEKLFF	TGTGCCAGCAGCCGAGGACAGGGGCGTCCAACTAATGAAAAACTGTTTTTT
TRBV6-6	few	TRBJ2-3	NA	CASRGAPDTQYF	TGTGCCAGCCGGGGGGCCCCCGATACGCAGTATTTT
TRBV4-3	NA	TRBJ2-5	NA	CASSQGLVTRQETQYF	TGCGCCAGCAGCCAAGGACTAGTTACGAGGCAAGAGACCCAGTACTTC
TRBV7-9	few	TRBJ2-3	TRBD2	CASSALAGYSTDTQYF	TGTGCCAGCAGCGCCCTAGCGGGATATAGCACAGATACGCAGTATTTT
TRBV7-9	NA	TRBJ2-3	NA	CASSLEAGTTWADTQYF	TGTGCCAGCAGCTTAGAGGCAGGTACAACCTGGGCAGATACGCAGTATTTT
TRBV7-8	few	TRBJ1-1	NA	CASSLYLQETEAFF	TGTGCCAGCAGCCTGTACCTACAGGAGACTGAAGCTTTCTTT
TRBV7-9	few	TRBJ1-3	NA	CASSLEYQGNTIYF	TGTGCCAGCAGCTTAGAATATCAGGGAAACACCATATATTTT
TRBV5-6	NA	TRBJ1-6	TRBD1	CASRRQGATYNSPLHF	TGTGCCAGCAGGAGGCAGGGGGCGACGTATAATTCACCCCTCCACTTT
TRBV29-1	NA	TRBJ2-4	NA	CSGLGTDRSENIQYF	TGCAGCGGGCTCGGGACCGACCGTTCGGAAAACATTCAGTACTTC
TRBV6-5	NA	TRBJ1-1	NA	CASSYPGGLNTEAFF	TGTGCCAGCAGTTATCCGGGGGGCCTGAACACTGAAGCTTTCTTT
TRBV10-1	NA	TRBJ2-1	NA	CASSRTVGRGEQFF	TGCGCCAGCTCCAGGACAGTCGGGCGGGGGGAGCAGTTCTTC
TRBV5-1	few	TRBJ2-1	NA	CASSFWGSGRNEQFF	TGCGCCAGCAGCTTCTGGGGTAGCGGAAGAAATGAGCAGTTCTTC
TRBV25-1	NA	TRBJ2-5	TRBD2	CASSELHSGGETQYF	TGTGCCAGCAGTGAACTTCATAGCGGGGGAGAGACCCAGTACTTC
TRBV6-6	few	TRBJ1-6	TRBD1	CASSPRGQGESPLHF	TGTGCCAGCAGTCCCCGAGGACAGGGCGAATCACCCCTCCACTTT
TRBV12-3/TRBV12-4	NA	TRBJ2-7	NA	CASSSGPGIYEQYF	TGTGCCAGCTCGTCAGGCCCGGGTATCTACGAGCAGTACTTC
TRBV7-6	NA	TRBJ2-3	NA	CATGAVYTDTQYF	TGTGCCACCGGAGCGGTCTACACAGATACGCAGTATTTT
TRBV7-2	once	TRBJ2-1	NA	CASRGEVWNEQFF	TGTGCCAGCAGGGGGGAGGTTTGGAATGAGCAGTTCTTC
TRBV30	NA	TRBJ2-5	NA	CAWGGAQETQYF	TGTGCCTGGGGGGGGGCTCAGGAGACCCAGTACTTC
TRBV5-1	NA	TRBJ2-6	NA	CASSLEGRSGANVLTF	TGCGCCAGCAGCTTGGAAGGCAGGTCTGGGGCCAACGTCCTGACTTTC
TRBV5-4	NA	TRBJ2-7	NA	CASRLVGTKSEQYF	TGTGCCAGCAGATTGGTAGGCACCAAAAGCGAGCAGTACTTC
TRBV29-1	few	TRBJ1-4	NA	CSVSKITNEKLFF	TGCAGCGTTTCGAAGATTACCAATGAAAAACTGTTTTTT
TRBV7-7	many	TRBJ2-7	NA	CASSPSFGFGEQYF	TGTGCCAGCAGCCCCTCCTTTGGCTTCGGCGAGCAGTACTTC
TRBV28	NA	TRBJ1-2	NA	CASSTGTKGYTF	TGTGCCAGCAGTACCGGGACGAAGGGCTACACCTTC